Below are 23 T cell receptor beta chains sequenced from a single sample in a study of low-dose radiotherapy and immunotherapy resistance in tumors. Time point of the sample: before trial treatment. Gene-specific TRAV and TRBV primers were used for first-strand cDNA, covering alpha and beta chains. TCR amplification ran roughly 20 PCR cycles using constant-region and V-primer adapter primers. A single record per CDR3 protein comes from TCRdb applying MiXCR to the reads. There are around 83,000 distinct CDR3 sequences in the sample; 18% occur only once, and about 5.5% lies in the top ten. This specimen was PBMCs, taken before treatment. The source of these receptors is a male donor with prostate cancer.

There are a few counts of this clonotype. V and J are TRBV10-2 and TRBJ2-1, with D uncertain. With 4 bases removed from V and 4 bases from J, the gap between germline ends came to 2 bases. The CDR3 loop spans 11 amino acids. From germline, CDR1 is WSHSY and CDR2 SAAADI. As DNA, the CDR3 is TGCGCCAGCAGTGGGTACAATGAGCAGTTCTTC. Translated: CASSGYNEQFF.

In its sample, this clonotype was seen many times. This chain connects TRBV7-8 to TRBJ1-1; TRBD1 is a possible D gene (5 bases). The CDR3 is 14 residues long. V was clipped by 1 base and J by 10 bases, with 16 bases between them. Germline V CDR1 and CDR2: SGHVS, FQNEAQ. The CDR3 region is CASSLVTGPILAFF. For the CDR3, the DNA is TGTGCCAGCAGCTTAGTTACAGGTCCTATTTTAGCTTTCTTT.

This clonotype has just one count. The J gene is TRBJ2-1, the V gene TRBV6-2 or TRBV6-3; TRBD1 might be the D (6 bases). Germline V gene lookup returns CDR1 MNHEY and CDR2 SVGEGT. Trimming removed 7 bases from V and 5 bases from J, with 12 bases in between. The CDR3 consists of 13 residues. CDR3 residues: CASIPGHNNEQFF. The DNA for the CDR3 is TGTGCCAGCATCCCGGGACACAACAATGAGCAGTTCTTC.

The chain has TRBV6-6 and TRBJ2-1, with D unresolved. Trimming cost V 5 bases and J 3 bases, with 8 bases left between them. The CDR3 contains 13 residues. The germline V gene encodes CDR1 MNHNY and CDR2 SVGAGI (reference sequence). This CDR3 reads CASSPLDYNEQFF. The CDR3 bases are TGTGCCAGCAGTCCATTGGACTACAATGAGCAGTTCTTC.

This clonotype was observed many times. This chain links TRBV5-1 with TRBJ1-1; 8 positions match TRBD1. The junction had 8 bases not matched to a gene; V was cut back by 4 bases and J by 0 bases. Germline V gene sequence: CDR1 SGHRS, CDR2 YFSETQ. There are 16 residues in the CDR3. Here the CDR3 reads CASSPTGVGVNTEAFF. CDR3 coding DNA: TGCGCCAGCAGCCCGACAGGGGTTGGAGTGAACACTGAAGCTTTCTTT. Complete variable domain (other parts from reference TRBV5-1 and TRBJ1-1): KAGVTQTPRYLIKTRGQQVTLSCSPISGHRSVSWYQQTPGQGLQFLFEYFSETQRNKGNFPGRFSGRQFSNSRSEMNVSTLELGDSALYLCASSPTGVGVNTEAFFGQGTRLTVV.

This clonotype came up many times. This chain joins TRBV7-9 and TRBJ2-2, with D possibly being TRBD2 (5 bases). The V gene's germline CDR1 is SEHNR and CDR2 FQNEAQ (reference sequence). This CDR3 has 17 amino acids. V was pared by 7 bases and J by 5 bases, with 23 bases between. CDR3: CASNSRGSAVGTGELFF. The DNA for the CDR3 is TGTGCCAGCAACTCCCGGGGAAGCGCGGTGGGAACCGGGGAGCTGTTTTTT.

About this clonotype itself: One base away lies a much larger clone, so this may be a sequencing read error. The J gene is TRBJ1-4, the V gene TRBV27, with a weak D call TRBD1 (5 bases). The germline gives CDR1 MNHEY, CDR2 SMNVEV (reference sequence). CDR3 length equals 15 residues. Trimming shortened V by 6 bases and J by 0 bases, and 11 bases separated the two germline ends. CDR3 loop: CASRMQGATNEKLFF. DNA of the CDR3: TGTGCCAGCAGAATGCAGGGCGCAACTAATGAAAAACTGTTTTTT.

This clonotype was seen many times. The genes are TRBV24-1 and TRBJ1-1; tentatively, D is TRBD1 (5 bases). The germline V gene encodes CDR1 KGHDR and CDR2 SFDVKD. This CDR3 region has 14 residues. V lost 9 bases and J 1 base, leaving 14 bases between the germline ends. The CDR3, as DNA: TGTGCCACCGCAACTGGGGGTTCGAACACTGAAGCTTTCTTT. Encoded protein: CATATGGSNTEAFF.

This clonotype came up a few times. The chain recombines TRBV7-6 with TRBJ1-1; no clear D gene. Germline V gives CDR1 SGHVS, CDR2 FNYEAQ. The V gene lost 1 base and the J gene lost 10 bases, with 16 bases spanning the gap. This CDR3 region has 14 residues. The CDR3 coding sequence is TGTGCCAGCAGCTTAGGGACCGAGTCTGGTGGAGCTTTCTTT. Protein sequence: CASSLGTESGGAFF.

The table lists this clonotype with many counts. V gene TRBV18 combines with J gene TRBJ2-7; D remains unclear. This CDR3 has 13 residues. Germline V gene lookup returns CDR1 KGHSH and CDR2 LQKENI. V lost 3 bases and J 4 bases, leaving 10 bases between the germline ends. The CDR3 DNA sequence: TGTGCCAGCTCACCCCAGTCGTCGTACGAGCAGTACTTC. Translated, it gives CASSPQSSYEQYF.

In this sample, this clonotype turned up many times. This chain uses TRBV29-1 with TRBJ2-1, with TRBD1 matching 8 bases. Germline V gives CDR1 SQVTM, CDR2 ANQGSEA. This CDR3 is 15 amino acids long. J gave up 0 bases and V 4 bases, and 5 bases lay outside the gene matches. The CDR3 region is CSVGQGSSSYNEQFF. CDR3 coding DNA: TGCAGCGTTGGACAGGGGTCGAGCTCCTACAATGAGCAGTTCTTC.

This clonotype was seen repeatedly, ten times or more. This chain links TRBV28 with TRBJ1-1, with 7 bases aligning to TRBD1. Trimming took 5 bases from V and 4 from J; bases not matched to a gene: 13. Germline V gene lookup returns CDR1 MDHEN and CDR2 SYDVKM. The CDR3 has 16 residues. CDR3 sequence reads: CASSPPGTAWGTEAFF. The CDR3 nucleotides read TGTGCCAGCAGTCCCCCAGGGACAGCCTGGGGCACTGAAGCTTTCTTT.

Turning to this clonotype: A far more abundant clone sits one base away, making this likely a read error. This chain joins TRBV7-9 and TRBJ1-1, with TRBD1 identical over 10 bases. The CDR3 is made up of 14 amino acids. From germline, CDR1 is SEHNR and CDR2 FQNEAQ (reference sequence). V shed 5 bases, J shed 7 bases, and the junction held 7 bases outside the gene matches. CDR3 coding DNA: TGTGCCAGCAGCGCCCAGACAGGGGGCATTGAAGCTTTCTTT. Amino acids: CASSAQTGGIEAFF. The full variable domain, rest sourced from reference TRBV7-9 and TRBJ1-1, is DTGVSQNPRHKITKRGQNVTFRCDPISEHNRLYWYRQTLGQGPEFLTYFQNEAQLEKSRLLSDRFSAERPKGSFSTLEIQRTEQGDSAMYLCASSAQTGGIEAFFGQGTRLTVV.

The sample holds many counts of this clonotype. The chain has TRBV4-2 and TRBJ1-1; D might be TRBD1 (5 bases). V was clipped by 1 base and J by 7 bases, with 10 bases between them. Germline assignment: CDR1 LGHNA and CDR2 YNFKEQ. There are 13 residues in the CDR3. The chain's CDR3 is CASSQGTLGEAFF. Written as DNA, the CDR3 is TGTGCCAGCAGCCAAGGGACATTGGGTGAAGCTTTCTTT.

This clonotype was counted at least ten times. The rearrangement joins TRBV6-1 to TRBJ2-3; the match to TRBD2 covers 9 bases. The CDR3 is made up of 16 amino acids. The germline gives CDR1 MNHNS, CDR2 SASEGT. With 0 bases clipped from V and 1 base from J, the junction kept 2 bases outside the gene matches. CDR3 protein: CASSEAVAGGTDTQYF. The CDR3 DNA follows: TGTGCCAGCAGTGAAGCGGTAGCGGGAGGCACAGATACGCAGTATTTT.

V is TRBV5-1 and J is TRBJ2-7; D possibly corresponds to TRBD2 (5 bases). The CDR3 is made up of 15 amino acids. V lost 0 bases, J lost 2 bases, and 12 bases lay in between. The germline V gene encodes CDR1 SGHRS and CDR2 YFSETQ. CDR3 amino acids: CASSLAPGNTYEQYF. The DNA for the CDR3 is TGCGCCAGCAGCTTGGCTCCGGGGAATACCTACGAGCAGTACTTC.

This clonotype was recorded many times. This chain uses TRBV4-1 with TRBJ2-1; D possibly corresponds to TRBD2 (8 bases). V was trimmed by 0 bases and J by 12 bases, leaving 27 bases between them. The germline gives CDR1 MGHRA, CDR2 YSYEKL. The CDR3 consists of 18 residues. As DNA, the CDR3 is TGCGCCAGCAGCCAAGAAGGGGGCAGTCGGGGCGGGGGGCTTTCGCAGTTCTTC. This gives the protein CASSQEGGSRGGGLSQFF.

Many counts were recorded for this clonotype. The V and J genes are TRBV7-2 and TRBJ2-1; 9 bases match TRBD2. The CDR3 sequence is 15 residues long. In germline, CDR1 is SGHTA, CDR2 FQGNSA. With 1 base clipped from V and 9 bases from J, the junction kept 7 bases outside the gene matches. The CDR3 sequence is CASSLVTGLAGEQFF. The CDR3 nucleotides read TGTGCCAGCAGCTTAGTAACGGGACTAGCCGGTGAGCAGTTCTTC.

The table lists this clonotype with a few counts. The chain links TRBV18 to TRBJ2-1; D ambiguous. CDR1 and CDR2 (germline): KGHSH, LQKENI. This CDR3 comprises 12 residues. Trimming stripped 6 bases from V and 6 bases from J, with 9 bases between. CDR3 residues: CASSSERNEQFF. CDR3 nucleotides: TGTGCCAGCTCTTCTGAGCGCAATGAGCAGTTCTTC.

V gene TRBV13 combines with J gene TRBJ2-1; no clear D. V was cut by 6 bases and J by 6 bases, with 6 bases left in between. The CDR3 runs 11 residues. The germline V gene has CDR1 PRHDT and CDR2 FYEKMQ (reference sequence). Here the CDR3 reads CASSGLNEQFF. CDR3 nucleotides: TGTGCCAGCAGTGGCCTCAATGAGCAGTTCTTC. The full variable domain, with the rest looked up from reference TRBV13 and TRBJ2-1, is AAGVIQSPRHLIKEKRETATLKCYPIPRHDTVYWYQQGPGQDPQFLISFYEKMQSDKGSIPDRFSAQQFSDYHSELNMSSLELGDSALYFCASSGLNEQFFGPGTRLTVL.

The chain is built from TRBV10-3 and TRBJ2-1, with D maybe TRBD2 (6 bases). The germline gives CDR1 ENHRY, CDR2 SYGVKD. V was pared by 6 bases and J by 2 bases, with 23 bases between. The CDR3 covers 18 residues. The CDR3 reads CAIRDLSVDSGAYNEQFF. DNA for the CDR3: TGTGCCATCAGGGACCTTTCGGTTGATAGCGGAGCCTACAATGAGCAGTTCTTC.

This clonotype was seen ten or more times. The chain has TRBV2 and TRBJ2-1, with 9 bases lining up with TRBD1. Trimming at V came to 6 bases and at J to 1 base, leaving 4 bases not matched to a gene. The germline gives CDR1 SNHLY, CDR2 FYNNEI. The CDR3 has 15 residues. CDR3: CASRGTGISYNEQFF. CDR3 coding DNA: TGTGCCAGCAGGGGGACAGGGATATCCTACAATGAGCAGTTCTTC.

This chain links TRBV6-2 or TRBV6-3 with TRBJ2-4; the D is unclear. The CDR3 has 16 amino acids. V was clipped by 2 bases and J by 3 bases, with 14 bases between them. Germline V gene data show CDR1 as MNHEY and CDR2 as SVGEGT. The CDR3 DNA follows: TGTGCCAGCAGTTACATAGCCCCGAGAGGCAAAAACATTCAGTACTTC. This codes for CASSYIAPRGKNIQYF.